The sequence of this TCR beta chain was determined in a study of blood T cell repertoires in COVID-19. Whole-study context: The cDNA or gDNA used as material had been derived from T cells, B-cell-depleted T cells, or PBMCs.

TCRdb keeps only in-frame clones here, not all; method: immunoSEQ multiplex PCR. Of a few hundred thousand clones in the sample, roughly four fifths were seen once. The study drew participants aged about 18 to 95 years from 20 to 30 US areas. CDR1 and CDR2 (germline): LNHDA, SQIVND (reference sequence). This CDR3 spans 14 amino acids. The J segment lost 5 bases and the V segment lost 5 bases, leaving 7 bases of the junction unmatched. The rearrangement uses TRBV19 and TRBJ1-2, with 8 positions matching TRBD1. The specimen was PBMCs or T cells enriched from blood (not recorded which). The sequence was obtained from a woman aged 45-59 years who had recovered from COVID-19. As DNA, the CDR3 is TGTGCCAGTAGTCAGGGGGCGGTTGGGTATGGCTACACCTTC. Encoded protein: CASSQGAVGYGYTF.